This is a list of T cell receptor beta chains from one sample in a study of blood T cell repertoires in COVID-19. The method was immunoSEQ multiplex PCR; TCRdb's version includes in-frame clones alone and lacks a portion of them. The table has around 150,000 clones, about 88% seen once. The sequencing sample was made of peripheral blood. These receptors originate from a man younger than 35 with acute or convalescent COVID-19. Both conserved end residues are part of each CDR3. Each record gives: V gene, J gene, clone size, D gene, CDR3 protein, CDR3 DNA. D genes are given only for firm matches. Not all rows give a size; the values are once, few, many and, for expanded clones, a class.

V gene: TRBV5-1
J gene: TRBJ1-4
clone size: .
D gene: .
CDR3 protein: CASSENRAKTVGEKLFF
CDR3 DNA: TGCGCCAGCAGCGAGAACAGGGCGAAGACCGTTGGGGAAAAACTGTTTTTT

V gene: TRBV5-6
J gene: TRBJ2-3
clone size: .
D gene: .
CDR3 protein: CASSLLTDTQYF
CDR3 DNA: TGTGCCAGCAGCTTGCTCACAGATACGCAGTATTTT

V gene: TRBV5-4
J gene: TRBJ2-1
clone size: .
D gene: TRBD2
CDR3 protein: CASSLAGLAGAPRNEQFF
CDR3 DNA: TGTGCCAGCAGCTTGGCCGGCCTAGCGGGGGCACCGAGGAATGAGCAGTTCTTC

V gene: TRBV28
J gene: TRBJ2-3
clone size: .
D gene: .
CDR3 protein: CASSPKGRGLADTQYF
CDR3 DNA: TGTGCCAGCAGTCCTAAGGGCAGGGGTTTGGCAGATACGCAGTATTTT

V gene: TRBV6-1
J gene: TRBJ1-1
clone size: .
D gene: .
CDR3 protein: CASSDRVLLNTEAFF
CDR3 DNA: TGTGCCAGCAGTGACAGGGTCTTGCTGAACACTGAAGCTTTCTTT

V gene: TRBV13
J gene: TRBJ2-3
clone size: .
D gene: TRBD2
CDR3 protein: CASSSRGGGGTDTQYF
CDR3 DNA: TGTGCCAGCAGCTCTCGCGGGGGAGGCGGCACAGATACGCAGTATTTT

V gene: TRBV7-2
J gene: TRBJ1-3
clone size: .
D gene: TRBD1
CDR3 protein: CASSKVRDRGGNTIYF
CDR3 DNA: TGTGCCAGCAGCAAAGTCCGGGACAGGGGTGGAAACACCATATATTTT

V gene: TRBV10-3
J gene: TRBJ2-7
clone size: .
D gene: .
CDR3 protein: CAISESRVSTYEQYF
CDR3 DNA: TGTGCCATCAGTGAGTCGAGGGTCTCGACCTACGAGCAGTACTTC

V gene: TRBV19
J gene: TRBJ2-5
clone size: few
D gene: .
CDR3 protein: CASRAYGSEETQYF
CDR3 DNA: TGTGCCAGTAGGGCCTACGGGTCAGAAGAGACCCAGTACTTC

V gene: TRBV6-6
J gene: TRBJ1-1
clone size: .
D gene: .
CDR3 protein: CASSLLGDTEAFF
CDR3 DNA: TGTGCCAGCAGCCTCTTAGGGGACACTGAAGCTTTCTTT